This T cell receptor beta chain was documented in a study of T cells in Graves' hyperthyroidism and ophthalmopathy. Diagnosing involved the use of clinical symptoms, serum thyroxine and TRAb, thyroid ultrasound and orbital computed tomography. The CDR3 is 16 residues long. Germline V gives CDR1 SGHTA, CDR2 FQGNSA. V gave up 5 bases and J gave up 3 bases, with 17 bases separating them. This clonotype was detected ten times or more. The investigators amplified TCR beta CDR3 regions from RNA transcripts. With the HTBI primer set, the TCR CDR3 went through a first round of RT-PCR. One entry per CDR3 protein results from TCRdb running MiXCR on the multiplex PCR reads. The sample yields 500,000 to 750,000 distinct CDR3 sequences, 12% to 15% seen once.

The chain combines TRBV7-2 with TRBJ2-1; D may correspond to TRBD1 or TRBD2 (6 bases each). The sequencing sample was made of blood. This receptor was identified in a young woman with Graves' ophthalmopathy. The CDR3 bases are TGTGCCAGCAGCCCGAGGGGGACTGGGCTCTACAATGAGCAGTTCTTC. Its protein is CASSPRGTGLYNEQFF.